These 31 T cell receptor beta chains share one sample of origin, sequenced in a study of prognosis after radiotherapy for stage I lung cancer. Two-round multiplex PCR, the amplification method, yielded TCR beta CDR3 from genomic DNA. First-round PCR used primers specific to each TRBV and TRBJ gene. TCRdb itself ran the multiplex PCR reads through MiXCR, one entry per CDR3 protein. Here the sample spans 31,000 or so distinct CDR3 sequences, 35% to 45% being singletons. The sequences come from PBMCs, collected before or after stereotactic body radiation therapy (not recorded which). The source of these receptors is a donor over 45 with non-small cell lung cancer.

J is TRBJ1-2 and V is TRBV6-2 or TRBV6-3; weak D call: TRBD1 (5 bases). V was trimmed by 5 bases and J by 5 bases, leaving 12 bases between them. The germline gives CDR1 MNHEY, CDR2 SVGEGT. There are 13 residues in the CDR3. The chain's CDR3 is CASSVRENYGYTF. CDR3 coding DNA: TGTGCCAGCAGTGTCAGGGAAAATTATGGCTACACCTTC.

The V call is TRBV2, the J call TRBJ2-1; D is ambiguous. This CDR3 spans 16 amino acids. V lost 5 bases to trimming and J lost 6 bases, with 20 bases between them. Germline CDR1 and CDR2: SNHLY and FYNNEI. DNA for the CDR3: TGTGCCAGCAGTCCGACTTCTATGGGCCGTAGCAATGAGCAGTTCTTC. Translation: CASSPTSMGRSNEQFF. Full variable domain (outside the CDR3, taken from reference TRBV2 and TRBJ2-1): EPEVTQTPSHQVTQMGQEVILRCVPISNHLYFYWYRQILGQKVEFLVSFYNNEISEKSEIFDDQFSVERPDGSNFTLKIRSTKLEDSAMYFCASSPTSMGRSNEQFFGPGTRLTVL.

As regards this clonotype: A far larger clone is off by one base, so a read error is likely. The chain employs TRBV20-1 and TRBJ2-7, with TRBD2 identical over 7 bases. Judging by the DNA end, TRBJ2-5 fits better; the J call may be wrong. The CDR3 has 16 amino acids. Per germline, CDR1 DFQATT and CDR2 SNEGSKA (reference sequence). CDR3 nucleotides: TGCAGTGCTAGACTAGTGGCTAGCGGTGACGTACAGACCCAGTACTTC. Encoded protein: CSARLVASGDVQTQYF.

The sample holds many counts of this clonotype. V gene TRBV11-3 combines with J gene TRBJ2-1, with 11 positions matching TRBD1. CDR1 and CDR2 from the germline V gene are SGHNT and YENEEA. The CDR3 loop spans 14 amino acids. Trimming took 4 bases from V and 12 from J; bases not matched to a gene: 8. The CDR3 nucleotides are TGTGCCAGCAGCTCCGGACAGGGGGCTGTTGGGCAGTTCTTC. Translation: CASSSGQGAVGQFF.

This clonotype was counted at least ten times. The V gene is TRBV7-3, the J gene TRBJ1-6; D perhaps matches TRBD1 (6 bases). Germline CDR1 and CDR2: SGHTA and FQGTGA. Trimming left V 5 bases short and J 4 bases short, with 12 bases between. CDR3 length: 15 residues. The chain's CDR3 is CASSTGQPYNSPLHF. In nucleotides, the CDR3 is TGTGCCAGCAGCACCGGACAGCCTTATAATTCACCCCTCCACTTT.

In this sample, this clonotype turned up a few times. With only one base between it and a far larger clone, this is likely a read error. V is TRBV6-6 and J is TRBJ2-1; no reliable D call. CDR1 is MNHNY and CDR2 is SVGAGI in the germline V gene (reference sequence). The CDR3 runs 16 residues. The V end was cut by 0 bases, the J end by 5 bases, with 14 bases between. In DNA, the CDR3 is TGTGCCAGCAGTTACTCGATATTGACATGCGACAATGAGCAGTTCTTC. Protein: CASSYSILTCDNEQFF.

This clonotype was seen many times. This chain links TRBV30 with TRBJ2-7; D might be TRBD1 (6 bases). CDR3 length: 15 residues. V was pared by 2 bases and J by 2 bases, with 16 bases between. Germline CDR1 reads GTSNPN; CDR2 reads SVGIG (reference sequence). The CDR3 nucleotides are TGTGCCTGGAGTCAAACCGGGACACCTACCTACGAGCAGTACTTC. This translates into CAWSQTGTPTYEQYF.

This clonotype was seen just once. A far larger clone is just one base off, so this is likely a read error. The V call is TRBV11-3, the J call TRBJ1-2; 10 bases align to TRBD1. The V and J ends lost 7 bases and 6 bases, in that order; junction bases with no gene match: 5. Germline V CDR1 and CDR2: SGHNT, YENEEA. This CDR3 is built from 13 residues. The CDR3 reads CASIRGTGDGYTF. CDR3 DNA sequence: TGTGCCAGCATTCGCGGGACAGGGGATGGCTACACCTTC.

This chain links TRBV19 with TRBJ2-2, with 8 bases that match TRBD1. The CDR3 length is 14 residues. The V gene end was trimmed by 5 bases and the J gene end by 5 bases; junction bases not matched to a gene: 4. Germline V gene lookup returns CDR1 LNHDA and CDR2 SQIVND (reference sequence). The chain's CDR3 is CASSARQGTGELFF. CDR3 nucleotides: TGTGCCAGTAGTGCCCGACAGGGGACCGGGGAGCTGTTTTTT.

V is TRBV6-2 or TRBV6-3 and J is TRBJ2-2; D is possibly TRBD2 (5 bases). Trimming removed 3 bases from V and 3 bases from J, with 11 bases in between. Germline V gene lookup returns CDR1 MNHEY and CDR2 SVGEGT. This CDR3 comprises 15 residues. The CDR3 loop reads CASSYGGSYTGELFF. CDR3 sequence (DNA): TGTGCCAGCAGTTATGGCGGGTCTTACACCGGGGAGCTGTTTTTT.

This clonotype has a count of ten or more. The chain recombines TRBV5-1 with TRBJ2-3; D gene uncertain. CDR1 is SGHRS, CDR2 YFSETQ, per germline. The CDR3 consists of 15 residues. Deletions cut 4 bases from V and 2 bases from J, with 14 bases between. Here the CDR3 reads CASSQGRKYTDTQYF. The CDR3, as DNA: TGCGCCAGCAGCCAAGGGCGGAAATACACAGATACGCAGTATTTT.

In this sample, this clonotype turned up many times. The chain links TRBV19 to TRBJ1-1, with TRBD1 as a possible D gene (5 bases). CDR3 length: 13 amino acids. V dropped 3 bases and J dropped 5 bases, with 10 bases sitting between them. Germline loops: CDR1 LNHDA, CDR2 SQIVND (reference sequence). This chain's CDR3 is CASSILGGTEAFF. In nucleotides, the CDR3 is TGTGCCAGTAGTATCCTGGGGGGGACTGAAGCTTTCTTT.

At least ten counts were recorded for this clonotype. The CDR3 DNA sequence: TGTGCCAGCAGTCGGGAGGACCTCACCGGGGAGCTGTTTTTT. The encoded protein is CASSREDLTGELFF. The chain links TRBV27 to TRBJ2-2, with TRBD2 matching 7 bases. The CDR3 covers 14 residues. Per the germline V gene, CDR1 is MNHEY and CDR2 is SMNVEV (reference sequence). The junction had 4 bases not matched to a gene; V was cut back by 5 bases and J by 4 bases.

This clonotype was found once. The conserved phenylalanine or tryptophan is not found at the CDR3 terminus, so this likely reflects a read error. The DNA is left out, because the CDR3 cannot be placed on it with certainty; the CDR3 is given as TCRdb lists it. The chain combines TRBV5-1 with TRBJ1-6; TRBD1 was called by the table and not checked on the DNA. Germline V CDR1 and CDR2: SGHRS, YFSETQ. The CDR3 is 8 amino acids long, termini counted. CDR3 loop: CASAQGET.

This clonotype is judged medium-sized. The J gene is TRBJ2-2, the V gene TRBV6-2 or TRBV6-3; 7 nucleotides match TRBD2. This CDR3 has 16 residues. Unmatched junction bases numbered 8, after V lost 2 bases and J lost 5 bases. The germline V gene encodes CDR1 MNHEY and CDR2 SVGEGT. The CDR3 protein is CASSYRAGSETGELFF. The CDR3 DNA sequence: TGTGCCAGCAGTTACAGAGCGGGGTCGGAGACCGGGGAGCTGTTTTTT.

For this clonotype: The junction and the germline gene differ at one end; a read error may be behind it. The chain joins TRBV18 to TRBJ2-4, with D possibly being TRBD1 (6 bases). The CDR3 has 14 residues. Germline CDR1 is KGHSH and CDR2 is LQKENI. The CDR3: CASSGGGPKDIQYF. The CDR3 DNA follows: TGTGCCAGCTCAGGTGGGGGCCCCAAAGACATTCAGTACTTC.

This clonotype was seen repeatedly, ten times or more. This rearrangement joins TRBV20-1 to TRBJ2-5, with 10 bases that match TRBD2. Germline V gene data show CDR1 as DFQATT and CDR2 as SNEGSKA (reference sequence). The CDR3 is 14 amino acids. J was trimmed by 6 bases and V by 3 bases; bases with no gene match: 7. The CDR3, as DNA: TGCAGTGCTAGCCCGGGACTAGCGAGGCAGACCCAGTACTTC. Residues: CSASPGLARQTQYF.

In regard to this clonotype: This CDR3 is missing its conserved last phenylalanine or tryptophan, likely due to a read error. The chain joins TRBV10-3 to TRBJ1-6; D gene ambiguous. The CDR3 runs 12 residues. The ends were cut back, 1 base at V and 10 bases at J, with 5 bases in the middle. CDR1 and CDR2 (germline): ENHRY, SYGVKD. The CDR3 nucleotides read TGTGCCATCAGTGAGTTCAACTCACCCCTCCACCTT. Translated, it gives CAISEFNSPLHL.

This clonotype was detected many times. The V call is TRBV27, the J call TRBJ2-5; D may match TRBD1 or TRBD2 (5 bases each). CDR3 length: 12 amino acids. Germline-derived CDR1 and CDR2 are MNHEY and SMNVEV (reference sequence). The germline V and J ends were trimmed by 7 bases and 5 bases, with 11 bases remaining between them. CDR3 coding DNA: TGTGCCAGCATGGGGGTAGGGGAGACCCAGTACTTC. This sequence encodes CASMGVGETQYF.

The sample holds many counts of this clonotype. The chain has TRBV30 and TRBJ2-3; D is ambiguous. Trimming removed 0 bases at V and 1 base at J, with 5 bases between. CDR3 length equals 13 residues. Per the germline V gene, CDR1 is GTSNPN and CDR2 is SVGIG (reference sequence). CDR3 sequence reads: CAWSVGGTDTQYF. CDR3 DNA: TGTGCCTGGAGTGTCGGCGGCACAGATACGCAGTATTTT. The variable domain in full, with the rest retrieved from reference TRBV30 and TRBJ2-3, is SQTIHQWPATLVQPVGSPLSLECTVEGTSNPNLYWYRQAAGRGLQLLFYSVGIGQISSEVPQNLSASRPQDRQFILSSKKLLLSDSGFYLCAWSVGGTDTQYFGPGTRLTVL.

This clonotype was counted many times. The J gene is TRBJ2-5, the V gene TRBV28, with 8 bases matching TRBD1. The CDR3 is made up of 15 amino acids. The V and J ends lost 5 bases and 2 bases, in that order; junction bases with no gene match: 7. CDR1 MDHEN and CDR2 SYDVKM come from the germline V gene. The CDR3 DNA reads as TGTGCCAGCAGTAAACGACAGGGGTTTCAAGAGACCCAGTACTTC. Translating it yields CASSKRQGFQETQYF.

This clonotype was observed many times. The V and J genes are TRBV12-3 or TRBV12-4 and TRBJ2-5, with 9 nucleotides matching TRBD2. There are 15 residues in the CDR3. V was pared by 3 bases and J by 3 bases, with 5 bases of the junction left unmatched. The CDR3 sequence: CASSLGASGEETQYF. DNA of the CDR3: TGTGCCAGCAGTTTGGGGGCTAGCGGGGAAGAGACCCAGTACTTC.

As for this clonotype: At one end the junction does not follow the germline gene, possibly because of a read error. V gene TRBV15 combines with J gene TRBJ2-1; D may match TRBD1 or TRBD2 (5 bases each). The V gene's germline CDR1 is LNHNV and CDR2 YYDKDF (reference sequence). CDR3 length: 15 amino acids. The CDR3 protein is CATSKHDRDQGLQFF. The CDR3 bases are TGTGCCACAAGCAAACATGACCGGGACCAAGGCCTGCAGTTCTTC. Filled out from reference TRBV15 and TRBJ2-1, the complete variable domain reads DAMVIQNPRYQVTQFGKPVTLSCSQTLNHNVMYWYQQKSSQAPKLLFHYYDKDFNNEADTPDNFQSRRPNTSFCFLDIRSPGLGDTAMYLCATSKHDRDQGLQFFGPGTRLTVL.

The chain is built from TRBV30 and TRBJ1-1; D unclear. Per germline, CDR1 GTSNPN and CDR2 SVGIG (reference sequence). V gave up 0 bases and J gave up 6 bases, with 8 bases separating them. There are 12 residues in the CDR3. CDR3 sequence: CAWSVQSAEAFF. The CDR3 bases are TGTGCCTGGAGTGTCCAGAGCGCTGAAGCTTTCTTT.

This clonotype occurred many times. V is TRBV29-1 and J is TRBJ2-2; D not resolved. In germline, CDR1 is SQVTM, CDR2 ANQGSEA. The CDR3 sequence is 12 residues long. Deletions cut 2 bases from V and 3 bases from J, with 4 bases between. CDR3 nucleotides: TGCAGCGTTGAATTAGACACCGGGGAGCTGTTTTTT. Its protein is CSVELDTGELFF.

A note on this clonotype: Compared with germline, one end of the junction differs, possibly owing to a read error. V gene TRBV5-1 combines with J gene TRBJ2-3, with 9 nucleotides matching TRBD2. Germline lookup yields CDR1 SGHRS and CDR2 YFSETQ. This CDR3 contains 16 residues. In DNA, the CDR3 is TGCGCCAGCAGGCGGGGGACTAGCCCCCGGTCAGATACGCAGTATTTC. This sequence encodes CASRRGTSPRSDTQYF.

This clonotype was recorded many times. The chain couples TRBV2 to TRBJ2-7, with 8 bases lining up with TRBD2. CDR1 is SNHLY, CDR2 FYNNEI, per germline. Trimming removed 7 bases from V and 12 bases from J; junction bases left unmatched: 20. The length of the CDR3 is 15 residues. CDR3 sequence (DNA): TGTGCCAGCACACAGGGACTAGAGACCATCGGGTGGCGGTACTTC. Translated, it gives CASTQGLETIGWRYF.

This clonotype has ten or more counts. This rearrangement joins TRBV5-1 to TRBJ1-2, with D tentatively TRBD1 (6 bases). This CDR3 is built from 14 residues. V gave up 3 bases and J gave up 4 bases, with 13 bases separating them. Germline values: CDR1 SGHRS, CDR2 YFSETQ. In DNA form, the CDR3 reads TGCGCCAGCAGCTCAAACAGGGCCGGCTATGGCTACACCTTC. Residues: CASSSNRAGYGYTF.

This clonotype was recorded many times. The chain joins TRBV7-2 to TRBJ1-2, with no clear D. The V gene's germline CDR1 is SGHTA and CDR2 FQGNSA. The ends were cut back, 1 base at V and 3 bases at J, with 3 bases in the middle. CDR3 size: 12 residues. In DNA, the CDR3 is TGTGCCAGCAGCTTAGTGTACTATGGCTACACCTTC. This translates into CASSLVYYGYTF. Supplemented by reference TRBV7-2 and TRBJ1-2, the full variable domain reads GAGVSQSPSNKVTEKGKDVELRCDPISGHTALYWYRQSLGQGLEFLIYFQGNSAPDKSGLPSDRFSAERTGGSVSTLTIQRTQQEDSAVYLCASSLVYYGYTFGSGTRLTVV.

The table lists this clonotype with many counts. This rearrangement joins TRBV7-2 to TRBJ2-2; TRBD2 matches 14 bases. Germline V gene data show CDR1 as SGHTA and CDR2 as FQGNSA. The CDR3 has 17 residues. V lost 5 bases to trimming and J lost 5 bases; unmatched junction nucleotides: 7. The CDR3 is CASSPRLAGGPTGELFF. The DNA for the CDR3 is TGTGCCAGCAGCCCAAGACTAGCGGGGGGGCCAACCGGGGAGCTGTTTTTT.

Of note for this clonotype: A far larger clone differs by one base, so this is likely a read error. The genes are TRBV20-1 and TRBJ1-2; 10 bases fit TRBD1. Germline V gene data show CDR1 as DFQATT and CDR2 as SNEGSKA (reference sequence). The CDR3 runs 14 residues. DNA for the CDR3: TGCAGCGTTGAAGTCGTGACAGGGGGCCTTGGCTACACCTTC. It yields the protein CSVEVVTGGLGYTF.